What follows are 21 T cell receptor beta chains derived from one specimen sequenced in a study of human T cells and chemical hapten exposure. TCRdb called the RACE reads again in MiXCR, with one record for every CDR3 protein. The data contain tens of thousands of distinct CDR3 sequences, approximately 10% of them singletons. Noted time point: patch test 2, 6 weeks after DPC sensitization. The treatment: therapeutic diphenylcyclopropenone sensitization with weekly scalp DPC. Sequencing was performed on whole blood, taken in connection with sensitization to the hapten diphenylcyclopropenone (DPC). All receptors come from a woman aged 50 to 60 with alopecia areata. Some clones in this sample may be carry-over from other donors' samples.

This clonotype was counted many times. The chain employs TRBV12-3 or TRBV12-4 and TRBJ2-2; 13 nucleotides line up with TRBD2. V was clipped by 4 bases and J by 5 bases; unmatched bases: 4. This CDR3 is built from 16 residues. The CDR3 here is CASSSSTSGRTGELFF. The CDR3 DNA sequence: TGTGCCAGCAGTTCCTCGACTAGCGGGAGGACCGGGGAGCTGTTTTTT.

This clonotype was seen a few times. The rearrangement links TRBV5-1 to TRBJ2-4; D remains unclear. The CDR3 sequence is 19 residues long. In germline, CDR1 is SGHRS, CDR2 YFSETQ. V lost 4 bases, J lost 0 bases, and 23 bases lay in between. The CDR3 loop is CASSLDPFGFEIAKNIQYF. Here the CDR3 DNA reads TGCGCCAGCAGCCTAGACCCGTTCGGGTTTGAGATAGCCAAAAACATTCAGTACTTC.

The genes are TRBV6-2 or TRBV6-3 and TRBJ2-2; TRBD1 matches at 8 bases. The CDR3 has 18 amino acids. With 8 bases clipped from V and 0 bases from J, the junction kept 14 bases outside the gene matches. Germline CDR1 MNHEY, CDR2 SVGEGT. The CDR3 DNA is TGTGCCAGCGAGCAGTCAGGGGGCCTACCGCCGAACACCGGGGAGCTGTTTTTT. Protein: CASEQSGGLPPNTGELFF.

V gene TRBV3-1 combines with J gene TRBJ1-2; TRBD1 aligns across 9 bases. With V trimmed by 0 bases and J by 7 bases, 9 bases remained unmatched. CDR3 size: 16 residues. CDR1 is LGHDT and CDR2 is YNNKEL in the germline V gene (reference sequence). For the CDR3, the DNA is TGTGCCAGCAGCCAAGATCTAGCCGGGACAGGGTCTGGCTACACCTTC. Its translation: CASSQDLAGTGSGYTF.

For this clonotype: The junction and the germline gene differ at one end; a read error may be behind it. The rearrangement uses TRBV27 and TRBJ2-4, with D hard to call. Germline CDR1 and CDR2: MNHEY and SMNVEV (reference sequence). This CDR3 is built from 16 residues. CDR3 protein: CASSLCPPWSKNIQHF. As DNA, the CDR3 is TGTGCCAGCAGTTTATGCCCTCCGTGGTCCAAAAACATTCAGCACTTC.

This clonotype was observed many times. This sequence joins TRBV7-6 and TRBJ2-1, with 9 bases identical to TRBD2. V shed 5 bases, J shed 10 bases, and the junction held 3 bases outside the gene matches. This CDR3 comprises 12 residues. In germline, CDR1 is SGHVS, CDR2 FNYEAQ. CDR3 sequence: CASSPLAGEQFF. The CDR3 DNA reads TGTGCCAGCAGCCCTCTAGCGGGAGAGCAGTTCTTC.

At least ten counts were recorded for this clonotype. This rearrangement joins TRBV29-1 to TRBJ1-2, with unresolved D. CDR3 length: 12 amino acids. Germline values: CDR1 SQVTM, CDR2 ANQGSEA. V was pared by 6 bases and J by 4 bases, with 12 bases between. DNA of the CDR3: TGCAGCGTCCAAAATTCTCTCTATGGCTACACCTTC. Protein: CSVQNSLYGYTF.

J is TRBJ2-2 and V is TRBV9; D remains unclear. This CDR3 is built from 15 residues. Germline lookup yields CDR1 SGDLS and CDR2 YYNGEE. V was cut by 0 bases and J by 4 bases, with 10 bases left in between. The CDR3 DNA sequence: TGTGCCAGCAGCGTAGTGGCGACATCCACCGGGGAGCTGTTTTTT. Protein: CASSVVATSTGELFF.

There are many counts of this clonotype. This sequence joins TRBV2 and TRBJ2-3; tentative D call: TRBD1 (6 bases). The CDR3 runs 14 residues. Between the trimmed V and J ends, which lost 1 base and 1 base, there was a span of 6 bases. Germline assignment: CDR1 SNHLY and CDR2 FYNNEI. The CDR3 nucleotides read TGTGCCAGCAGTGAAGGGACAGGCACAGATACGCAGTATTTT. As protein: CASSEGTGTDTQYF.

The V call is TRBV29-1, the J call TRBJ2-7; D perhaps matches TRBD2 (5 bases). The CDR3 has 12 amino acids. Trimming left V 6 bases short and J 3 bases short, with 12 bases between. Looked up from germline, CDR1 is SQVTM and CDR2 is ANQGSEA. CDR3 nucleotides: TGCAGCGTCACGGAGGACGGCTACGAGCAGTACTTC. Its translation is CSVTEDGYEQYF.

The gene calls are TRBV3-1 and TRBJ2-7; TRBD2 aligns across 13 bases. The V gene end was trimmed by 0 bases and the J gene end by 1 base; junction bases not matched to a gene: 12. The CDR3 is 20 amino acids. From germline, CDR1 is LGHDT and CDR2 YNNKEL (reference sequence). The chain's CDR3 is CASSQERLGLAGVVSYEQYF. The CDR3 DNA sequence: TGTGCCAGCAGCCAAGAGCGACTAGGACTAGCGGGAGTAGTGTCCTACGAGCAGTACTTC.

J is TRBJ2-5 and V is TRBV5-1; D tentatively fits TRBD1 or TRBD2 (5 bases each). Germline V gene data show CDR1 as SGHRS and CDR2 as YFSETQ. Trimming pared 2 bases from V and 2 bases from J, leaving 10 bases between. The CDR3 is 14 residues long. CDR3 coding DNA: TGCGCCAGCAGCTTCACTAGGACACAAGAGACCCAGTACTTC. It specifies CASSFTRTQETQYF.

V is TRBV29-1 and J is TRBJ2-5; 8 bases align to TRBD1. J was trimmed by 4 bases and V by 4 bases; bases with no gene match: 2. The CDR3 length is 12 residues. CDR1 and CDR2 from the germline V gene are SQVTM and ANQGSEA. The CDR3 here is CSVVTGGETQYF. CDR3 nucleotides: TGCAGCGTTGTCACAGGGGGAGAGACCCAGTACTTC. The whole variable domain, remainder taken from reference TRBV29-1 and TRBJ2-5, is SAVISQKPSRDICQRGTSLTIQCQVDSQVTMMFWYRQQPGQSLTLIATANQGSEATYESGFVIDKFPISRPNLTFSTLTVSNMSPEDSSIYLCSVVTGGETQYFGPGTRLLVL.

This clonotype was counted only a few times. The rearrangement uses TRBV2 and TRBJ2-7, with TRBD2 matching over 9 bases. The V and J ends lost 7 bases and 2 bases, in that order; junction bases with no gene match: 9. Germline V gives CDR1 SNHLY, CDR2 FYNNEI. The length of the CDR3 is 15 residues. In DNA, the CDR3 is TGTGCCAGCATTGCGGGACTAGCCCGAACCTACGAGCAGTACTTC. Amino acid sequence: CASIAGLARTYEQYF.

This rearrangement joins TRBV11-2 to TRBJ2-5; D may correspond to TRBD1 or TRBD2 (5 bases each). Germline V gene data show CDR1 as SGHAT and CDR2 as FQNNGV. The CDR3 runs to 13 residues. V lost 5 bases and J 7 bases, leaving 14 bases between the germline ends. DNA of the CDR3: TGTGCCAGCAGCAGAGGGACCCCAGGGACCCAGTACTTC. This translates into CASSRGTPGTQYF.

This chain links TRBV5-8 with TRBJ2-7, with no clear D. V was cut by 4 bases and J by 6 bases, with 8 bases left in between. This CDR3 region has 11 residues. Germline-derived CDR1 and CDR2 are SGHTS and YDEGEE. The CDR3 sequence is CASSLTPEQYF. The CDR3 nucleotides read TGTGCCAGCAGCCTGACCCCCGAGCAGTACTTC.

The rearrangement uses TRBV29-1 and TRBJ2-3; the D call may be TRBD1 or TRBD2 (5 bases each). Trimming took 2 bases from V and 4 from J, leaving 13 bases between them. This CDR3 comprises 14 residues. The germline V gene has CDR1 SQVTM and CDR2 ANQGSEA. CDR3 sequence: CSVEKGRGADTQYF. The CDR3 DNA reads TGCAGCGTTGAAAAGGGACGAGGGGCAGATACGCAGTATTTT.

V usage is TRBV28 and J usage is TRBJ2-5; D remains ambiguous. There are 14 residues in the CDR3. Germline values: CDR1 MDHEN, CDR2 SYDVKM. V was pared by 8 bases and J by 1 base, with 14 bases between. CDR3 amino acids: CASLPAGRQETQYF. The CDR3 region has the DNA TGTGCCAGCCTCCCGGCAGGACGCCAAGAGACCCAGTACTTC.

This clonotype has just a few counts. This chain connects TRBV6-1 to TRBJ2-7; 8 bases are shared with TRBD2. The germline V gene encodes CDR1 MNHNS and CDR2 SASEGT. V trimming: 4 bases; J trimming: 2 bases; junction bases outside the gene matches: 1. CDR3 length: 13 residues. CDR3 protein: CASSVAGPYEQYF. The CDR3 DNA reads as TGTGCCAGCAGTGTAGCGGGACCCTACGAGCAGTACTTC.

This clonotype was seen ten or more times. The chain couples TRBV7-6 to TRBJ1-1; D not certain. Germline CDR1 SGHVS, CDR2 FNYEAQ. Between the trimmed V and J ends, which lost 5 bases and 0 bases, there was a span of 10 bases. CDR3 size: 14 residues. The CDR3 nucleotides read TGTGCCAGCAGCGCCTCCGGACTGAACACTGAAGCTTTCTTT. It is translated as CASSASGLNTEAFF. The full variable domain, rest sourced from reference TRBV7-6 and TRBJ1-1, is GAGVSQSPRYKVTKRGQDVALRCDPISGHVSLYWYRQALGQGPEFLTYFNYEAQQDKSGLPNDRFSAERPEGSISTLTIQRTEQRDSAMYRCASSASGLNTEAFFGQGTRLTVV.

This CDR3 reads CASSEWVDYNEQFF. CDR3 bases: TGTGCCAGCAGTGAATGGGTAGACTACAATGAGCAGTTCTTC. The V call is TRBV2, the J call TRBJ2-1; no clear D. V was pared by 2 bases and J by 3 bases, with 8 bases between. CDR3 length: 14 residues. Germline loops: CDR1 SNHLY, CDR2 FYNNEI.